This T cell receptor beta chain came from a study of beta chain features in type 1 diabetes. cDNA synthesis used the whole RNA isolate, giving expressed TCRB sequences. Profiling relied on immunoSEQ multiplex PCR, and the TCRdb table lists in-frame clones only, not all of them. Counted here are hundreds of thousands of clones, around 28% occurring once; the ten biggest clones make up 0.05% to 0.065%. Heparinised blood was drawn once per donor, averaging roughly 120 mL. In all sorted populations, purity surpassed 95%. Sequenced input: naive CD4+ T cells from blood. The sequence derives from a man aged 18 to 29 in good health.

CDR3 in amino acids: CASSEALWLSYEQYF. The CDR3, as DNA: TGTGCCAGCAGTGAAGCGCTTTGGTTATCCTACGAGCAGTACTTC. The rearrangement joins TRBV6-1 to TRBJ2-7; D is ambiguous. The CDR3 runs to 15 residues. From germline, CDR1 is MNHNS and CDR2 SASEGT. V lost 0 bases to trimming and J lost 1 base, with 10 bases between them.